The 4 T cell receptor beta chains below come from one sample, sequenced in a study of shared clonotypes between healthy human individuals. TCRdb keeps only in-frame clones here, not all; method: immunoSEQ multiplex PCR. The repertoire has about 2.3 million clones, about 92% of them found once; the top ten carry 0.35% to 0.5%. The sequencing input was naive CD4+ T cells from PBMCs. Indicated subset: CD45RA+ positively selected. These receptors all stem from a man younger than 35 in good health. Some clones in this sample may be carry-over from other donors' samples.

The chain links TRBV18 to TRBJ2-1; maybe TRBD1 (5 bases). Germline CDR1 and CDR2: KGHSH and LQKENI. CDR3 length: 13 amino acids. The V end lost 0 bases, the J end lost 11 bases, and 11 bases lay between the germline ends. The CDR3 sequence: CASSPPGQNKQFF. Written as DNA, the CDR3 is TGTGCCAGCTCACCACCGGGGCAGAATAAGCAGTTCTTC.

The count of this clone is one. The gene calls are TRBV6-1 and TRBJ2-3; D is possibly TRBD2 (7 bases). Deletions cut 8 bases from V and 5 bases from J, with 20 bases between. Germline CDR1 and CDR2: MNHNS and SASEGT. This CDR3 spans 15 amino acids. This CDR3 reads CASRGGARGEDTQYF. As DNA, the CDR3 is TGTGCCAGCCGAGGGGGGGCCCGAGGGGAAGATACGCAGTATTTT.

The chain has TRBV19 and TRBJ2-7; tentative D call: TRBD1 (6 bases). The germline V gene has CDR1 LNHDA and CDR2 SQIVND (reference sequence). V was shortened by 6 bases and J by 0 bases, with 12 bases between the two germline ends. The length of the CDR3 is 14 residues. DNA of the CDR3: TGTGCCAGTAGCAGGGGCCGGAGCTCCTACGAGCAGTACTTC. This codes for CASSRGRSSYEQYF. Supplemented by reference TRBV19 and TRBJ2-7, the full variable domain reads DGGITQSPKYLFRKEGQNVTLSCEQNLNHDAMYWYRQDPGQGLRLIYYSQIVNDFQKGDIAEGYSVSREKKESFPLTVTSAQKNPTAFYLCASSRGRSSYEQYFGPGTRLTVT.

This clone showed up just once. The chain joins TRBV2 to TRBJ2-2; weak D call: TRBD2 (5 bases). This CDR3 is 15 amino acids long. The ends were cut back, 5 bases at V and 6 bases at J, with 16 bases in the middle. Germline values: CDR1 SNHLY, CDR2 FYNNEI. The CDR3 sequence: CASSPLDRGAGELFF. The CDR3 nucleotides are TGTGCCAGCAGTCCTTTGGATCGGGGTGCCGGGGAGCTGTTTTTT.